This TCR beta chain was obtained from a study of vaccination effects on CD4 cells after COVID-19. Study conclusions and caveats: Healthy vaccinees' vaccine-induced clones included only 1 of 255 that recognized common cold coronaviruses. Few convalescent patients, and no early post-infection timepoints, were available to the study.

Germline CDR1 SGHDT, CDR2 YYEEEE. The V end lost 2 bases, the J end lost 0 bases, and 9 bases lay between the germline ends. The CDR3 is made up of 15 amino acids. Measured with immunoSEQ multiplex PCR; TCRdb has only the in-frame clones, and not every one. The sample yields 57,000 or so clones, around 78% seen once. This clone has more than one count but fewer than ten. Its specificity is unknown. The ViraFEST assay expanded antigen-specific CD4+ T cells with viral peptide pools before sequencing. Once cultured for 9 to 11 days, the cells underwent separation to obtain CD4+ T cells. As their vaccination, participants received two doses of either BNT162b2 or mRNA-1273.

The sequence came from a human donor who received a COVID-19 vaccine. This chain connects TRBV5-6 to TRBJ1-3; D remains unclear. Specimen: CD4+ T cells from PBMCs cultured with HCoV-229E spike peptides, collected after COVID-19 vaccination. For the CDR3, the DNA is TGTGCCAGCAGCTTTGGGCGGTCCTCTGGAAACACCATATATTTT. Its protein is CASSFGRSSGNTIYF.